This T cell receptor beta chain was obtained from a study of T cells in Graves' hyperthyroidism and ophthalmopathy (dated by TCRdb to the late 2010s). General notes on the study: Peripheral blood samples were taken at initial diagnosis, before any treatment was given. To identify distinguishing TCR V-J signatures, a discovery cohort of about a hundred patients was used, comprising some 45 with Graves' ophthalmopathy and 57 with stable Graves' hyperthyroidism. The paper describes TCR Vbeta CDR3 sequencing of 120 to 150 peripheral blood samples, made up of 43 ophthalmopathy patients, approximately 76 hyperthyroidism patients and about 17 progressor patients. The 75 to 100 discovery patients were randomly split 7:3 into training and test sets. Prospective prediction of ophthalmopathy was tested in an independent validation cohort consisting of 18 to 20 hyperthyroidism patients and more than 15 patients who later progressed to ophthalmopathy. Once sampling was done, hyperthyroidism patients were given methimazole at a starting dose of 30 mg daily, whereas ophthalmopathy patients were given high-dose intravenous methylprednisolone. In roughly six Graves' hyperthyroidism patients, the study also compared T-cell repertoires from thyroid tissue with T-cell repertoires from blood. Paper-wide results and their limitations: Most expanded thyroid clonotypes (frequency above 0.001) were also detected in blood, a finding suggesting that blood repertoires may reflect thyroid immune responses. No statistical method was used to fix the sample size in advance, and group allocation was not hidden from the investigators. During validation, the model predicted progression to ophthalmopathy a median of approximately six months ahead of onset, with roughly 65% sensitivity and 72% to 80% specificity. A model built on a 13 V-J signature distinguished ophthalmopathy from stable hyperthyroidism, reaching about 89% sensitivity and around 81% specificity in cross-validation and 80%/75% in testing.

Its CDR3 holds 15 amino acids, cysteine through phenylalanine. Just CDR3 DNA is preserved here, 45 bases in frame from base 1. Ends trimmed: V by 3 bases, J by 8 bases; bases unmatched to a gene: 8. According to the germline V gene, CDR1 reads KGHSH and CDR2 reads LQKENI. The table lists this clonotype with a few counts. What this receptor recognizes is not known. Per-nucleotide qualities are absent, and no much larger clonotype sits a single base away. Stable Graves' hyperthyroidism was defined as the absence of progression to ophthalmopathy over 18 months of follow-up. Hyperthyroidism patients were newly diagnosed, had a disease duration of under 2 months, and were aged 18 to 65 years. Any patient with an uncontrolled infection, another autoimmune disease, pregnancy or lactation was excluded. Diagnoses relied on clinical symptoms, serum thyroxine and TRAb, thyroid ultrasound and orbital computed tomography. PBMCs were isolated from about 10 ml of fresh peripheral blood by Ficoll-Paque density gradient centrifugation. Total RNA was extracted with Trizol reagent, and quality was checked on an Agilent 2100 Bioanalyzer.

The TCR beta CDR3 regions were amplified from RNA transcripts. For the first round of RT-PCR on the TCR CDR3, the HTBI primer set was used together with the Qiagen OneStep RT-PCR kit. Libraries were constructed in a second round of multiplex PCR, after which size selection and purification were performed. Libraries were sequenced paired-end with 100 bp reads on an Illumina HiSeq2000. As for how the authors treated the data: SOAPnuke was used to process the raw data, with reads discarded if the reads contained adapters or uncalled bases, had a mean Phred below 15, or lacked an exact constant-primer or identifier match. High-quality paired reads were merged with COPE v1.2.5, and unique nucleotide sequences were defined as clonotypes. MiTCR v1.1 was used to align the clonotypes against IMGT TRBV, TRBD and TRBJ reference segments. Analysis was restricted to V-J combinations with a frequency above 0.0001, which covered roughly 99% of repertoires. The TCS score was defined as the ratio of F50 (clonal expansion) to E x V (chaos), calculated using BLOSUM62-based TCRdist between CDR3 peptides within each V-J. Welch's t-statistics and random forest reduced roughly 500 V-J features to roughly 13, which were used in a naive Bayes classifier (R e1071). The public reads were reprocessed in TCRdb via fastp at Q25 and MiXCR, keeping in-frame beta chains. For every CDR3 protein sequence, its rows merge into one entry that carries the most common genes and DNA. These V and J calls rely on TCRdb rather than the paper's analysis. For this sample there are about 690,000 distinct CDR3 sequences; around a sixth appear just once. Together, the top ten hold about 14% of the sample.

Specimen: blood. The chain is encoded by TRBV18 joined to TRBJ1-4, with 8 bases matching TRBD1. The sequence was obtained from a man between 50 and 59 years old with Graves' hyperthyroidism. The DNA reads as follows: TGTGCCAGCTCACCCCGGACAGGGCTAAAAGAAAAACTGTTTTTT. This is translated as CASSPRTGLKEKLFF.